This is a list of T cell receptor beta chains from one sample in a study of preoperative IRX-2 immunotherapy in early breast cancer. Assay used: immunoSEQ multiplex PCR; TCRdb lists only in-frame clones, some missing. This sample carries 75,000 to 100,000 clones, about nine tenths of them seen once, and the ten largest clones take about 1.9%. The sequencing here drew on tumor tissue, taken after IRX-2 immunotherapy. These receptors were taken from a human donor with breast cancer. The CDR3 runs from the conserved cysteine through the conserved F or W. The order of the fields is V gene, clone size, D gene, J gene, CDR3 protein, CDR3 DNA. The D gene is left open where the match is weak. The listing skips clone size in some rows; elsewhere it reads once, few, many or a size class.

V gene: TRBV5-1
clone size: .
D gene: TRBD1
J gene: TRBJ1-4
CDR3 protein: CASSADRTNEKLFF
CDR3 DNA: TGCGCCAGCAGCGCGGACAGGACTAATGAAAAACTGTTTTTT

V gene: TRBV29-1
clone size: .
D gene: .
J gene: TRBJ1-1
CDR3 protein: CSVERDLNTEAFF
CDR3 DNA: TGCAGCGTTGAACGAGACCTGAACACTGAAGCTTTCTTT

V gene: TRBV7-8
clone size: .
D gene: TRBD2
J gene: TRBJ2-5
CDR3 protein: CASSARLAGRETQYF
CDR3 DNA: TGTGCCAGCAGTGCCCGACTAGCGGGGAGGGAGACCCAGTACTTC

V gene: TRBV5-1
clone size: .
D gene: .
J gene: TRBJ1-6
CDR3 protein: CAGGGGSYNSPLHF
CDR3 DNA: TGCGCCGGGGGGGGCGGCTCCTATAATTCACCCCTCCACTTT

V gene: TRBV30
clone size: .
D gene: TRBD2
J gene: TRBJ2-5
CDR3 protein: CAWSEASGSGKTQYF
CDR3 DNA: TGTGCCTGGAGTGAGGCGAGCGGGAGTGGAAAGACCCAGTACTTC

V gene: TRBV30
clone size: .
D gene: .
J gene: TRBJ2-7
CDR3 protein: CAWKGGYEQYF
CDR3 DNA: TGTGCCTGGAAAGGCGGCTACGAGCAGTACTTC

V gene: TRBV11-3
clone size: .
D gene: TRBD1
J gene: TRBJ1-5
CDR3 protein: CASSPGTGNRNQPQHF
CDR3 DNA: TGTGCCAGCAGCCCAGGGACAGGGAATCGCAATCAGCCCCAGCATTTT

V gene: TRBV7-5
clone size: .
D gene: .
J gene: TRBJ2-3
CDR3 protein: CASSLGMGDQRDTQYF
CDR3 DNA: TGTGCCAGCAGCTTAGGAATGGGGGACCAGAGAGATACGCAGTATTTT

V gene: TRBV19
clone size: .
D gene: .
J gene: TRBJ1-1
CDR3 protein: CASSRQGATEAFF
CDR3 DNA: TGTGCCAGTAGCAGACAAGGGGCCACTGAAGCTTTCTTT

V gene: TRBV28
clone size: .
D gene: TRBD1
J gene: TRBJ1-2
CDR3 protein: CASSLPGQGMYGYTF
CDR3 DNA: TGTGCCAGCAGTTTACCGGGACAGGGGATGTATGGCTACACCTTC

V gene: TRBV6-8
clone size: .
D gene: .
J gene: TRBJ1-1
CDR3 protein: CASSYSLTAYVDTEAFF
CDR3 DNA: TGTGCCAGCAGTTACTCGCTGACAGCCTATGTCGACACTGAAGCTTTCTTT

V gene: TRBV9
clone size: once
D gene: .
J gene: TRBJ1-2
CDR3 protein: CASSVDGAANYGYTF
CDR3 DNA: TGTGCCAGCAGCGTAGACGGGGCAGCTAACTATGGCTACACCTTC

V gene: TRBV15
clone size: .
D gene: TRBD2
J gene: TRBJ2-3
CDR3 protein: CATSSRAGGADTQYF
CDR3 DNA: TGTGCCACCAGCAGCCGAGCGGGAGGGGCAGATACGCAGTATTTT

V gene: TRBV6-8
clone size: few
D gene: .
J gene: TRBJ2-3
CDR3 protein: CASSYGANTQYF
CDR3 DNA: TGTGCCAGCAGTTACGGGGCTAATACGCAGTATTTT

V gene: TRBV7-1
clone size: .
D gene: TRBD1
J gene: TRBJ2-7
CDR3 protein: CASSLGQALSYEQYF
CDR3 DNA: TGTGCCAGCAGCTTGGGACAGGCGCTTTCCTACGAGCAGTACTTC

V gene: TRBV5-1
clone size: .
D gene: .
J gene: TRBJ2-7
CDR3 protein: CASSSLGGRDEQYF
CDR3 DNA: TGCGCCAGCAGCTCACTGGGGGGTAGGGACGAGCAGTACTTC

V gene: TRBV6-8
clone size: .
D gene: TRBD1
J gene: TRBJ1-5
CDR3 protein: CASRRTGTGSQGGQPQHF
CDR3 DNA: TGTGCCAGCAGGCGAACCGGGACAGGATCCCAGGGGGGTCAGCCCCAGCATTTT

V gene: TRBV11-3
clone size: .
D gene: .
J gene: TRBJ1-2
CDR3 protein: CASSQDMGDSGYTF
CDR3 DNA: TGTGCCAGCAGCCAGGACATGGGGGATTCTGGCTACACCTTC

V gene: TRBV29-1
clone size: .
D gene: TRBD2
J gene: TRBJ2-3
CDR3 protein: CSVEPASGGDTDTQYF
CDR3 DNA: TGCAGCGTTGAACCGGCTAGCGGGGGGGACACAGATACGCAGTATTTT

V gene: TRBV19
clone size: .
D gene: TRBD1
J gene: TRBJ1-2
CDR3 protein: CASSPDRGRNYGYTF
CDR3 DNA: TGTGCCAGTAGCCCGGACAGGGGGCGCAACTATGGCTACACCTTC

V gene: TRBV28
clone size: .
D gene: .
J gene: TRBJ2-5
CDR3 protein: CASSSAGVEAQYF
CDR3 DNA: TGTGCCAGCAGTTCAGCCGGGGTCGAGGCCCAGTACTTC

V gene: TRBV10-2
clone size: .
D gene: .
J gene: TRBJ2-7
CDR3 protein: CASSESWDYEQYF
CDR3 DNA: TGCGCCAGCAGTGAGTCGTGGGACTACGAGCAGTACTTC

V gene: TRBV18
clone size: .
D gene: .
J gene: TRBJ2-3
CDR3 protein: CASSPKNRVGADTQYF
CDR3 DNA: TGTGCCAGCTCACCAAAGAACAGGGTCGGTGCAGATACGCAGTATTTT

V gene: TRBV15
clone size: .
D gene: .
J gene: TRBJ2-2
CDR3 protein: CATSSYTRAVRGPGELFF
CDR3 DNA: TGTGCCACCAGCAGCTATACCCGGGCCGTACGAGGCCCCGGGGAGCTGTTTTTT

V gene: TRBV19
clone size: .
D gene: TRBD1
J gene: TRBJ1-5
CDR3 protein: CASSDRQGAHQPQHF
CDR3 DNA: TGTGCCAGTAGTGACCGACAGGGGGCTCATCAGCCCCAGCATTTT

V gene: TRBV28
clone size: .
D gene: .
J gene: TRBJ1-4
CDR3 protein: CASSVSQKNEKLFF
CDR3 DNA: TGTGCCAGCAGTGTCTCACAGAAGAATGAAAAACTGTTTTTT

V gene: TRBV28
clone size: .
D gene: TRBD1
J gene: TRBJ2-7
CDR3 protein: CASSRGRDRVPYEQYF
CDR3 DNA: TGTGCCAGCAGTCGCGGAAGGGACAGGGTGCCCTACGAGCAGTACTTC

V gene: TRBV6-8
clone size: .
D gene: .
J gene: TRBJ2-7
CDR3 protein: CASRRLNTKGANEQYF
CDR3 DNA: TGTGCCAGCAGACGACTAAATACGAAGGGAGCCAACGAGCAGTACTTC

V gene: TRBV10-1
clone size: .
D gene: TRBD1
J gene: TRBJ1-5
CDR3 protein: CASSESTTGQGRYQPQHF
CDR3 DNA: TGCGCCAGCAGTGAGTCAACTACGGGACAGGGAAGATATCAGCCCCAGCATTTT

V gene: TRBV6-8
clone size: .
D gene: .
J gene: TRBJ2-1
CDR3 protein: CASSWSGPSSYNEQFF
CDR3 DNA: TGTGCCAGCAGTTGGAGCGGGCCGAGCTCCTACAATGAGCAGTTCTTC

V gene: TRBV7-1
clone size: .
D gene: TRBD1
J gene: TRBJ1-4
CDR3 protein: CASSLVGQGFEKLFF
CDR3 DNA: TGTGCCAGCAGCTTAGTCGGACAGGGGTTTGAAAAACTGTTTTTT

V gene: TRBV29-1
clone size: .
D gene: TRBD2
J gene: TRBJ2-3
CDR3 protein: CSVRRLATSTDTQYF
CDR3 DNA: TGCAGCGTGAGAAGACTAGCGACTAGCACAGATACGCAGTATTTT

V gene: TRBV19
clone size: .
D gene: .
J gene: TRBJ1-4
CDR3 protein: CASSIERDEKLFF
CDR3 DNA: TGTGCCAGTAGTATAGAGAGAGATGAAAAACTGTTTTTT

V gene: TRBV6-8
clone size: .
D gene: .
J gene: TRBJ1-1
CDR3 protein: CASKSGGNTEAFF
CDR3 DNA: TGTGCCAGCAAAAGTGGGGGGAACACTGAAGCTTTCTTT

V gene: TRBV12-5
clone size: .
D gene: .
J gene: TRBJ2-7
CDR3 protein: CASGLVRGGISYEQYF
CDR3 DNA: TGTGCTAGTGGTTTGGTACGTGGCGGAATATCCTACGAGCAGTACTTC

V gene: TRBV28
clone size: .
D gene: .
J gene: TRBJ2-7
CDR3 protein: CASSLSRVGSSSYEQYF
CDR3 DNA: TGTGCCAGCAGTTTGAGCAGAGTCGGCTCGAGCTCCTACGAGCAGTACTTC

V gene: TRBV30
clone size: .
D gene: TRBD1
J gene: TRBJ1-1
CDR3 protein: CAWSVTGGTEAFF
CDR3 DNA: TGTGCCTGGAGTGTGACAGGGGGCACTGAAGCTTTCTTT

V gene: TRBV30
clone size: .
D gene: TRBD2
J gene: TRBJ2-2
CDR3 protein: CARSLAGVPSGELFF
CDR3 DNA: TGTGCCCGATCTTTAGCGGGCGTCCCGTCGGGGGAGCTGTTTTTT

V gene: TRBV7-6
clone size: .
D gene: TRBD2
J gene: TRBJ2-3
CDR3 protein: CASSSVGTSGYTDTQYF
CDR3 DNA: TGTGCCAGCAGCTCAGTGGGGACTAGCGGTTACACAGATACGCAGTATTTT

V gene: TRBV6-8
clone size: once
D gene: TRBD1
J gene: TRBJ2-7
CDR3 protein: CASSRMGQVSYEQYF
CDR3 DNA: TGTGCCAGCAGCCGGATGGGACAGGTCTCCTACGAGCAGTACTTC

V gene: TRBV19
clone size: .
D gene: .
J gene: TRBJ2-1
CDR3 protein: CASSTTYLDEQFF
CDR3 DNA: TGTGCCAGTAGTACGACGTACTTGGATGAGCAGTTCTTC

V gene: TRBV10-2
clone size: .
D gene: TRBD1
J gene: TRBJ1-5
CDR3 protein: CANLRQGAGQPQHF
CDR3 DNA: TGCGCCAACCTCCGACAGGGGGCTGGTCAGCCCCAGCATTTT

V gene: TRBV2
clone size: .
D gene: .
J gene: TRBJ2-2
CDR3 protein: CASIAGLGVPGELFF
CDR3 DNA: TGTGCCAGCATTGCGGGACTCGGGGTTCCCGGGGAGCTGTTTTTT

V gene: TRBV27
clone size: .
D gene: .
J gene: TRBJ2-3
CDR3 protein: CASRRFLGDTQYF
CDR3 DNA: TGTGCCAGCAGGCGTTTTTTAGGAGATACGCAGTATTTT

V gene: TRBV6-8
clone size: .
D gene: .
J gene: TRBJ2-5
CDR3 protein: CAISVQGTEETQYF
CDR3 DNA: TGTGCCATCAGTGTGCAGGGAACCGAAGAGACCCAGTACTTC

V gene: TRBV12-5
clone size: .
D gene: TRBD1
J gene: TRBJ2-7
CDR3 protein: CASGFGQGAGEQYF
CDR3 DNA: TGTGCTAGTGGTTTCGGACAGGGGGCGGGCGAGCAGTACTTC

V gene: TRBV7-7
clone size: .
D gene: .
J gene: TRBJ1-1
CDR3 protein: CASSLGGGSDTEAFF
CDR3 DNA: TGTGCCAGCAGCTTAGGGGGAGGGAGCGACACTGAAGCTTTCTTT